These T cell receptor beta chains were read from a single sample in a study of cytomegalovirus exposure and HLA in healthy donors. Clones were sequenced by immunoSEQ multiplex PCR, and TCRdb holds only the in-frame ones, with some missing. Among roughly 120,000 clones listed, about 74% were seen once. The specimen was PBMCs. These receptors were taken from a man aged 30-40 years in good health and CMV-seropositive. CDR3s include the opening cysteine and the closing phenylalanine or tryptophan. A D gene is named only where the DNA matches it firmly. Size is stated for part of the rows, as once, few or many counts, or as a class when the clone is expanded.

V: TRBV27
J: TRBJ1-3
size: NA
D: NA
CDR3: CASSPHSGNTIYF
DNA: TGTGCCAGCAGTCCCCATTCTGGAAACACCATATATTTT

V: TRBV12-5
J: TRBJ1-2
size: once
D: NA
CDR3: CASGQGSSWNGYTF
DNA: TGTGCTAGTGGACAGGGTTCTTCTTGGAATGGCTACACCTTC

V: TRBV4-2
J: TRBJ1-2
size: NA
D: TRBD1
CDR3: CASSQDQGDYGYTF
DNA: TGTGCCAGCAGCCAAGATCAGGGGGACTATGGCTACACCTTC

V: TRBV5-1
J: TRBJ2-3
size: NA
D: TRBD1
CDR3: CASSSPDREVADTQYF
DNA: TGCGCCAGCAGCAGCCCGGACAGGGAGGTGGCAGATACGCAGTATTTT

V: TRBV28
J: TRBJ2-7
size: NA
D: TRBD1
CDR3: CASSLPGTVKRYEQYF
DNA: TGTGCCAGCAGTCTACCCGGGACAGTTAAACGCTACGAGCAGTACTTC

V: TRBV6-1
J: TRBJ1-6
size: NA
D: TRBD1
CDR3: CASSRDSIYNSPLHF
DNA: TGTGCCAGCAGTCGGGACAGTATTTATAATTCACCCCTCCACTTT

V: TRBV5-6
J: TRBJ2-7
size: NA
D: NA
CDR3: CASSFSSGAREQYF
DNA: TGTGCCAGCAGCTTTTCATCAGGGGCGCGCGAGCAGTACTTC

V: TRBV4-3
J: TRBJ2-3
size: few
D: TRBD2
CDR3: CASSQDPPGGAGRTDTQYF
DNA: TGCGCCAGCAGCCAAGACCCTCCCGGGGGGGCAGGGCGGACAGATACGCAGTATTTT

V: TRBV5-1
J: TRBJ2-5
size: NA
D: NA
CDR3: CASSRDTRETQYF
DNA: TGCGCCAGCAGCCGGGACACGCGGGAGACCCAGTACTTC

V: TRBV10-3
J: TRBJ2-3
size: NA
D: NA
CDR3: CAISEQLPLTDTQYF
DNA: TGTGCCATCAGTGAGCAGTTACCCCTCACAGATACGCAGTATTTT

V: TRBV10-3
J: TRBJ2-5
size: NA
D: TRBD1
CDR3: CAISGSSGWTGGRETQYF
DNA: TGTGCCATCAGTGGTTCCTCGGGTTGGACAGGGGGCCGAGAGACCCAGTACTTC

V: TRBV5-6
J: TRBJ1-6
size: NA
D: NA
CDR3: CASSGITGSSPLHF
DNA: TGTGCCAGCAGCGGAATAACAGGGTCCTCACCCCTCCACTTT

V: TRBV13
J: TRBJ1-6
size: NA
D: NA
CDR3: CASSLGTTGLRALHF
DNA: TGTGCCAGCAGCTTAGGGACTACTGGGCTTAGGGCCCTCCACTTT

V: TRBV2
J: TRBJ2-5
size: NA
D: TRBD2
CDR3: CASRAGGLRPGPQYF
DNA: TGTGCCAGCAGGGCGGGGGGGCTTAGGCCAGGGCCCCAGTACTTC

V: TRBV9
J: TRBJ2-1
size: NA
D: TRBD2
CDR3: CASSPRLAETDPSSYNEQFF
DNA: TGTGCCAGCAGCCCCCGACTAGCCGAAACCGACCCGAGCTCCTACAATGAGCAGTTCTTC

V: TRBV7-6
J: TRBJ1-2
size: NA
D: TRBD1
CDR3: CASSEDRNYGYTF
DNA: TGTGCCAGCAGCGAGGACAGGAACTATGGCTACACCTTC

V: TRBV6-1
J: TRBJ1-4
size: few
D: TRBD1
CDR3: CASRDRATNEKLFF
DNA: TGTGCCAGCAGGGACAGGGCAACTAATGAAAAACTGTTTTTT

V: TRBV6-5
J: TRBJ2-3
size: NA
D: NA
CDR3: CASSFTGLSMADTQYF
DNA: TGTGCCAGCAGTTTCACGGGACTCTCGATGGCAGATACGCAGTATTTT

V: TRBV6-5
J: TRBJ2-7
size: NA
D: TRBD1
CDR3: CASSYGAGTGPYEQYF
DNA: TGTGCCAGCAGTTACGGGGCCGGGACAGGCCCCTACGAGCAGTACTTC

V: TRBV5-1
J: TRBJ2-1
size: NA
D: TRBD1
CDR3: CASSRDRTSDEQFF
DNA: TGCGCCAGCAGCCGGGACAGGACTTCCGATGAGCAGTTCTTC

V: TRBV5-1
J: TRBJ1-5
size: NA
D: NA
CDR3: CASSLYKTGLYSNQPQHF
DNA: TGCGCCAGCAGCCTATACAAAACAGGGCTCTATAGCAATCAGCCCCAGCATTTT

V: TRBV7-9
J: TRBJ2-7
size: NA
D: TRBD2
CDR3: CASSPSLAGIYEQYF
DNA: TGTGCCAGCAGCCCAAGTCTAGCGGGGATCTACGAGCAGTACTTC

V: TRBV9
J: TRBJ1-6
size: NA
D: NA
CDR3: CASSVVEDSPLHF
DNA: TGTGCCAGCAGCGTAGTGGAGGATTCACCCCTCCACTTT

V: TRBV6-1
J: TRBJ1-2
size: few
D: NA
CDR3: CATQLAPYGYTF
DNA: TGTGCCACCCAATTAGCCCCCTATGGCTACACCTTC

V: TRBV28
J: TRBJ1-5
size: NA
D: NA
CDR3: CASSPQGGWVNQPQHF
DNA: TGTGCCAGCAGTCCGCAGGGCGGATGGGTCAATCAGCCCCAGCATTTT

V: TRBV19
J: TRBJ1-2
size: once
D: TRBD1
CDR3: CASSPRQGPYGYTF
DNA: TGTGCCAGTAGTCCCCGACAGGGACCCTATGGCTACACCTTC

V: TRBV14
J: TRBJ1-3
size: NA
D: TRBD1
CDR3: CASSQAPGQGGSGNTIYF
DNA: TGTGCCAGCAGCCAAGCCCCGGGACAGGGGGGATCTGGAAACACCATATATTTT

V: TRBV4-1
J: TRBJ2-7
size: NA
D: NA
CDR3: CASSQDEGTSYEQYF
DNA: TGCGCCAGCAGCCAAGATGAGGGGACTTCCTACGAGCAGTACTTC

V: TRBV2
J: TRBJ2-1
size: NA
D: TRBD1
CDR3: CASGDTGGEQFF
DNA: TGTGCCAGCGGCGACACAGGGGGTGAGCAGTTCTTC

V: TRBV25-1
J: TRBJ1-2
size: NA
D: TRBD1
CDR3: CASSDDRGNGYPF
DNA: TGTGCCAGCAGTGATGACAGGGGTAATGGCTACCCCTTC

V: TRBV7-3
J: TRBJ2-2
size: NA
D: TRBD2
CDR3: CASSPLHGGLAGELFF
DNA: TGTGCCAGCAGCCCCCTGCACGGGGGGTTGGCCGGGGAGCTGTTTTTT

V: TRBV2
J: TRBJ2-1
size: few
D: TRBD1
CDR3: CASSRQGLNEQFF
DNA: TGTGCCAGCAGCAGACAGGGCCTCAATGAGCAGTTCTTC